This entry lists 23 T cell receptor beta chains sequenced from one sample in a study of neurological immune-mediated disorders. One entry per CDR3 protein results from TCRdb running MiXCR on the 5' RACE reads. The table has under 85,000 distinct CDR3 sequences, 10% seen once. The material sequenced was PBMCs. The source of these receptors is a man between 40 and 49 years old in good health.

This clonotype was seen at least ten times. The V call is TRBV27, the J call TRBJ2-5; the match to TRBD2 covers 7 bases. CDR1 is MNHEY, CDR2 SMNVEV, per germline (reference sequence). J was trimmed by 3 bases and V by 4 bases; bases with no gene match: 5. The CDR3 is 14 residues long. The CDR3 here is CASSSRGGEETQYF. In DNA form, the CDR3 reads TGTGCCAGCAGTTCCCGTGGGGGGGAAGAGACCCAGTACTTC.

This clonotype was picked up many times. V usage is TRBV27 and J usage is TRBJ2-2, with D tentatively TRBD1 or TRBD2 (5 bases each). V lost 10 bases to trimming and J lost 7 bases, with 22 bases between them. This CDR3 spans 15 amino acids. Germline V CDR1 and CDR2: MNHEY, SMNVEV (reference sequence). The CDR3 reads CATRDLTLRHGELFF. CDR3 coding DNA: TGTGCCACCAGGGACCTTACCCTACGACACGGGGAGCTGTTTTTT.

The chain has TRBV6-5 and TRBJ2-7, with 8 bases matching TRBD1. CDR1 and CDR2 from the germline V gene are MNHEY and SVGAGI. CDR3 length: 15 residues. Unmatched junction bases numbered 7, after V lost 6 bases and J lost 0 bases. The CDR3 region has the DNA TGTGCCAGCAGGGGGACAGGTAGTAGCTCCTACGAGCAGTACTTC. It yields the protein CASRGTGSSSYEQYF.

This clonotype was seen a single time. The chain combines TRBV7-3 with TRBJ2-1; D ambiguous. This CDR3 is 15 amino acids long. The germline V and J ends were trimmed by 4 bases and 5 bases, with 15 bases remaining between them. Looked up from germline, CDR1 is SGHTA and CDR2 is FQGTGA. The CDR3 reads CASSSSGNTHNEQFF. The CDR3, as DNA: TGTGCCAGCAGCTCGAGTGGAAACACCCACAATGAGCAGTTCTTC. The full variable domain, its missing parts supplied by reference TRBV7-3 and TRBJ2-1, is GAGVSQTPSNKVTEKGKYVELRCDPISGHTALYWYRQSLGQGPEFLIYFQGTGAADDSGLPNDRFFAVRPEGSVSTLKIQRTERGDSAVYLCASSSSGNTHNEQFFGPGTRLTVL.

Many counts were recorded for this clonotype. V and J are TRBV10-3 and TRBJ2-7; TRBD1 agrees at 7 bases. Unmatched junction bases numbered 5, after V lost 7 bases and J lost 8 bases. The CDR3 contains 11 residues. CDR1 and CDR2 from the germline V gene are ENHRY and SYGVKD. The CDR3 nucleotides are TGTGCCATCAACGAGGGGGCGAAGCAGTACTTC. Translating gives CAINEGAKQYF.

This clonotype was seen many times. DNA of the CDR3: TGTGCCAGCAGCCAAGCCAGGGGGGCGGCAGCTTTCTTT. Translating gives CASSQARGAAAFF. J is TRBJ1-1 and V is TRBV3-1; TRBD1 matches 7 bases. Trimming at V came to 1 base and at J to 10 bases, leaving 6 bases not matched to a gene. CDR1 is LGHDT, CDR2 YNNKEL, per germline (reference sequence). This CDR3 has 13 amino acids.

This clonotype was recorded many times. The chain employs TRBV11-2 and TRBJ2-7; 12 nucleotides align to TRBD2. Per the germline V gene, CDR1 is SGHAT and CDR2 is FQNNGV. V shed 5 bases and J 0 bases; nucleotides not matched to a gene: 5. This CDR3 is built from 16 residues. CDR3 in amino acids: CASSTRLAGDSYEQYF. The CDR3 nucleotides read TGTGCCAGCAGCACCCGACTAGCGGGAGACTCCTACGAGCAGTACTTC.

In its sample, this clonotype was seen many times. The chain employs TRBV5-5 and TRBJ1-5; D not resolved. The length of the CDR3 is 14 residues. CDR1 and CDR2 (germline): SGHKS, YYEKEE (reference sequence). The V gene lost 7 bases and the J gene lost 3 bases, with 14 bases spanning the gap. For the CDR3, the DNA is TGTGCCAGCGGTGGGTGGGTTGACAATCAGCCCCAGCATTTT. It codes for CASGGWVDNQPQHF.

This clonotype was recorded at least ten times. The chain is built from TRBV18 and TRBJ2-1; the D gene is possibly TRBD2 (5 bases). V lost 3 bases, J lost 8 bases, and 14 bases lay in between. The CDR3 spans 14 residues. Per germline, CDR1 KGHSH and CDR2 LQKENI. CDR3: CASSPYGNMDEQFF. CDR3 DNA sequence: TGTGCCAGCTCACCGTACGGGAACATGGATGAGCAGTTCTTC. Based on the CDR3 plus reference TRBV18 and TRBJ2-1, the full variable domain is NAGVMQNPRHLVRRRGQEARLRCSPMKGHSHVYWYRQLPEEGLKFMVYLQKENIIDESGMPKERFSAEFPKEGPSILRIQQVVRGDSAAYFCASSPYGNMDEQFFGPGTRLTVL.

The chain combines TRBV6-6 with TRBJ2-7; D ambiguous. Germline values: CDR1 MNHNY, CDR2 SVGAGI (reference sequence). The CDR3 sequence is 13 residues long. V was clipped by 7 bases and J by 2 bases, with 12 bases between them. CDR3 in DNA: TGTGCCAGCATTCACATGGGCCCCTACGAGCAGTACTTC. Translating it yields CASIHMGPYEQYF.

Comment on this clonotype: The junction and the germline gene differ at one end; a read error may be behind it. The CDR3 bases are TGCGCCAGCAGCTTGGAACAGGGGTTCTCTGGGGCCAACGTACTGACTTTC. The encoded protein is CASSLEQGFSGANVLTF. This chain uses TRBV5-1 with TRBJ2-6; 7 bases are a match to TRBD1. The CDR3 covers 17 residues. Germline loops: CDR1 SGHRS, CDR2 YFSETQ.

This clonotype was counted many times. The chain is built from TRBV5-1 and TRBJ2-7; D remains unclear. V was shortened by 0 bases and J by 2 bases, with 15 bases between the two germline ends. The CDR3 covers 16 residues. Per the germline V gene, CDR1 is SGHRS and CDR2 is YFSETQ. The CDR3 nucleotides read TGCGCCAGCAGCTTGGATGGGCCCCCGAGCCCCTACGAGCAGTACTTC. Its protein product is CASSLDGPPSPYEQYF.

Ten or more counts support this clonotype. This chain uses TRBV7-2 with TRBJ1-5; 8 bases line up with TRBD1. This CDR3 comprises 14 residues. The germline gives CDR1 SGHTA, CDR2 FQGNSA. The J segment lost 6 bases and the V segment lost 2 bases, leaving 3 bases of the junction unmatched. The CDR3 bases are TGTGCCAGCAGCTTAAGACAGGGGATTCAGCCCCAGCATTTT. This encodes CASSLRQGIQPQHF.

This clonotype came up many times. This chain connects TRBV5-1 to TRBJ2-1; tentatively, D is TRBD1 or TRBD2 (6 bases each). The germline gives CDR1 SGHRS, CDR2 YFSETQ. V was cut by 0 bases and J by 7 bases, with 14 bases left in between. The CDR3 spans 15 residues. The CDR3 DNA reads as TGCGCCAGCAGCTTGGGACTAGGGGGGTATAATGAGCAGTTCTTC. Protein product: CASSLGLGGYNEQFF.

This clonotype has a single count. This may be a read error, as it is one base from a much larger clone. CDR3 DNA: TGTGCCATCAGTAACGGGCTCGGGGAGCTGTTTTTT. Amino acid sequence: CAISNGLGELFF. This chain links TRBV10-3 with TRBJ2-2; no clear D. This CDR3 has 12 residues. V lost 5 bases and J 7 bases, leaving 8 bases between the germline ends. Germline V gene lookup returns CDR1 ENHRY and CDR2 SYGVKD.

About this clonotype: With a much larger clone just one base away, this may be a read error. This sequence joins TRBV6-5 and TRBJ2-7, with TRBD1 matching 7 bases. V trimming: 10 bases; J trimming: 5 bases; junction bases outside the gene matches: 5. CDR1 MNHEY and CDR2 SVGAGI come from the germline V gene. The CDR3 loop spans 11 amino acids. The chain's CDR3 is CATNRGHEQYF. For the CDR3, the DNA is TGTGCCACCAACAGGGGACACGAGCAGTACTTC.

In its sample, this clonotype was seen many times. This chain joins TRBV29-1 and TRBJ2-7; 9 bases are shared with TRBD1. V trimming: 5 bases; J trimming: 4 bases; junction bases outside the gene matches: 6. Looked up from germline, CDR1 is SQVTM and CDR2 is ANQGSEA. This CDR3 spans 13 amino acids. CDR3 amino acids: CSVHEGQGYEQYF. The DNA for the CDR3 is TGCAGCGTTCATGAGGGACAGGGATACGAGCAGTACTTC.

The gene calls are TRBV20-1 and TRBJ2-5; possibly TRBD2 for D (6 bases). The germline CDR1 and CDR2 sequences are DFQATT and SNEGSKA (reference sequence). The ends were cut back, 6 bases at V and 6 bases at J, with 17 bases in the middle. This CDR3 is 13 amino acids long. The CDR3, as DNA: TGCAGTGCCCCTAGTTCGGGGGAAAAGACCCAGTACTTC. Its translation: CSAPSSGEKTQYF.

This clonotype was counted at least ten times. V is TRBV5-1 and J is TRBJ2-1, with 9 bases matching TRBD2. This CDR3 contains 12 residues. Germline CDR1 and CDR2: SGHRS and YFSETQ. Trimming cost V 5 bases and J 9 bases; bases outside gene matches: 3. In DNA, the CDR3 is TGCGCCAGCAGATCTAGCGGGACTGAGCAGTTCTTC. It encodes CASRSSGTEQFF.

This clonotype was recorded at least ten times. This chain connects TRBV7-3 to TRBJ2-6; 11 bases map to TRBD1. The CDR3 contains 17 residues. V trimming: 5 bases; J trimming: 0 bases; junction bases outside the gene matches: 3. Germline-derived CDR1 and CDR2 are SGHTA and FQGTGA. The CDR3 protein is CASSAGTGGSGANVLTF. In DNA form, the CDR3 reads TGTGCCAGCAGCGCTGGGACAGGGGGCTCTGGGGCCAACGTCCTGACTTTC.

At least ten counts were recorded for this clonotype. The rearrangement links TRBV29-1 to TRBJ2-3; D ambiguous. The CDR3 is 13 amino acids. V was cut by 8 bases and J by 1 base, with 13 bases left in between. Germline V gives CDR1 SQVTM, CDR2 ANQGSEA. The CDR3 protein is CSQSREGTDTQYF. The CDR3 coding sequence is TGCAGCCAATCAAGGGAAGGCACAGATACGCAGTATTTT.

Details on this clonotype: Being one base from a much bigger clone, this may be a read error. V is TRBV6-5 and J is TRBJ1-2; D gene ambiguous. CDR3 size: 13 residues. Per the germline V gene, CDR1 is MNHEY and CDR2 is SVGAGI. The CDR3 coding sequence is TGTGCCAGCAGCCAGGCCGCTAACTATGGCTACAGCTTC. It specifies CASSQAANYGYSF.

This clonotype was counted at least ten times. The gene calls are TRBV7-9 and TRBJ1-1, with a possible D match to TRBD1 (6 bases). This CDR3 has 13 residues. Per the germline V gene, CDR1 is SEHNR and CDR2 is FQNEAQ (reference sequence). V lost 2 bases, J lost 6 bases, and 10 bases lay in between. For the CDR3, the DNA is TGTGCCAGCAGCTTAATGGGGGCTGCTGAAGCTTTCTTT. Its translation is CASSLMGAAEAFF. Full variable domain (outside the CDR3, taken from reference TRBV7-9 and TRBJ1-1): DTGVSQNPRHKITKRGQNVTFRCDPISEHNRLYWYRQTLGQGPEFLTYFQNEAQLEKSRLLSDRFSAERPKGSFSTLEIQRTEQGDSAMYLCASSLMGAAEAFFGQGTRLTVV.